This T cell receptor beta chain was recovered during a study of cytomegalovirus exposure and HLA in healthy donors. Generated by immunoSEQ multiplex PCR, the TCRdb table keeps only in-frame clones and is missing some. In the table there are 140,000 to 150,000 clones, roughly 90% of which are singletons. V was pared by 4 bases and J by 0 bases, with 7 bases between. Germline-derived CDR1 and CDR2 are MNHNS and SASEGT. There are 13 residues in the CDR3. The chain combines TRBV6-1 with TRBJ2-7; no clear D gene. The specimen was PBMCs. The clonotype comes from a man between 18 and 35 years old in good health and CMV-seronegative. CDR3 bases: TGTGCCAGCAGTGGGGCACCCTCCTACGAGCAGTACGTC. This sequence encodes CASSGAPSYEQYV.